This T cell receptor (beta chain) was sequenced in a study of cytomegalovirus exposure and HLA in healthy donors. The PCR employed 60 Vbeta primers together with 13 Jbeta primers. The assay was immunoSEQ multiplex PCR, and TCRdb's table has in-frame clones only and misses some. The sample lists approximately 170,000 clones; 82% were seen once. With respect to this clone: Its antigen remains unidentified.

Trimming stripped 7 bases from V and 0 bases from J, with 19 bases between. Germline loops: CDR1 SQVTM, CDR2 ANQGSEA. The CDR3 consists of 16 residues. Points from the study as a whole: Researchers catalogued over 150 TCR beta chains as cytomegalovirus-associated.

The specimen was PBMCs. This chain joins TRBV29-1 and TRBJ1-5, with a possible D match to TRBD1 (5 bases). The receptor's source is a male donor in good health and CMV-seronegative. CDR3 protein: CSAGGQGRDSNQPQHF. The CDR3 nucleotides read TGCAGCGCCGGGGGTCAAGGGCGGGATAGCAATCAGCCCCAGCATTTT.